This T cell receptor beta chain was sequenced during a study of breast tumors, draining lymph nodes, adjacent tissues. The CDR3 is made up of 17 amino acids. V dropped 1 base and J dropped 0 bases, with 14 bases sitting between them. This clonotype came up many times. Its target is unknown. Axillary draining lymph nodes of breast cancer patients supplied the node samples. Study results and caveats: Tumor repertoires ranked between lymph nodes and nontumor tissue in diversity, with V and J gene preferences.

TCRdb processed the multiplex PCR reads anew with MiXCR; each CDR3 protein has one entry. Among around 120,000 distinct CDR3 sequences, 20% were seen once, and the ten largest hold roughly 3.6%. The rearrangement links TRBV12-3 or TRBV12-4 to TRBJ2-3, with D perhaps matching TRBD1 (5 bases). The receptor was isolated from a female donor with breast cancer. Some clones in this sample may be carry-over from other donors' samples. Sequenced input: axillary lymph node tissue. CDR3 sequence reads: CASSLGPTVTSTDTQYF. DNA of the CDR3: TGTGCCAGCAGTTTAGGGCCGACAGTGACTAGCACAGATACGCAGTATTTT.